The 17 T cell receptor beta chains in this list originate from one sample, sequenced in a study of shared clonotypes between healthy human individuals (dated by TCRdb to between 2020 and 2021). The library came from the immunoSEQ multiplex PCR assay. TCRdb holds this immuneACCESS table with in-frame rearrangements only. Some clones are missing; in checked studies, unresolved V genes explain under half, and the rest has no known cause. Present in this sample are some 350,000 clones, around 74% of which were seen just once. Jointly, the top ten make up 10% of the sample. The source material was memory CD4+ T cells sorted from blood. Read against the paper, the sample's cell subset or site label means: CD45RA-negative fraction. The receptor set was obtained from a man aged 25 to 45 in good health.

The chain is built from TRBV6-1 and TRBJ1-4; unclear D gene. Germline values: CDR1 MNHNS, CDR2 SASEGT. V lost 7 bases to trimming and J lost 7 bases, with 10 bases between them. The CDR3 runs 12 residues. CDR3 sequence (DNA): TGTGCCAGCAAAAGGGTGTCTGAAAAACTGTTTTTT. Its protein is CASKRVSEKLFF.

This clone was recorded only once. The chain couples TRBV6-6 to TRBJ2-1, with unresolved D. Trimming left V 7 bases short and J 4 bases short, with 11 bases between. Germline-derived CDR1 and CDR2 are MNHNY and SVGAGI (reference sequence). CDR3 length: 13 amino acids. The CDR3 sequence: CASTGPLYNEQFF. CDR3 nucleotide sequence: TGTGCCAGCACCGGGCCTCTTTACAATGAGCAGTTCTTC.

The V gene is TRBV7-7, the J gene TRBJ1-4, with 7 bases fitting TRBD1. Germline CDR1 and CDR2: SSHAT and FNYEAQ (reference sequence). Losses at the gene ends were 5 bases for V and 5 bases for J; bases not matched to a gene: 8. The CDR3 is 15 residues long. CDR3 DNA sequence: TGTGCCAGCAGCGCCGGGACGACAGGGAATGAAAAACTGTTTTTT. This codes for CASSAGTTGNEKLFF.

This clone has just one count. The V call is TRBV7-2, the J call TRBJ2-3; TRBD2 matches at 10 bases. This CDR3 is built from 17 residues. CDR1 and CDR2 (germline): SGHTA, FQGNSA. The trim removed 4 bases at V and 2 bases at J, leaving 9 bases unmatched. The CDR3 DNA sequence: TGTGCCAGCAGCTCCAGAAGCGGGAGGGGGTACACAGATACGCAGTATTTT. It encodes CASSSRSGRGYTDTQYF.

The chain is built from TRBV27 and TRBJ1-1; 8 nucleotides agree with TRBD1. With V trimmed by 1 base and J by 4 bases, 8 bases remained unmatched. The CDR3 runs to 16 residues. CDR1 is MNHEY and CDR2 is SMNVEV in the germline V gene (reference sequence). Here the CDR3 DNA reads TGTGCCAGCAGTTTATTGCCCCAGGGGGCTGGCACTGAAGCTTTCTTT. Encoded protein: CASSLLPQGAGTEAFF.

The chain links TRBV19 to TRBJ2-7, with D perhaps given as TRBD1 or TRBD2 (5 bases each). There are 16 residues in the CDR3. V shed 2 bases and J shed 2 bases, with 16 bases lying between them. Germline assignment: CDR1 LNHDA and CDR2 SQIVND (reference sequence). This CDR3 reads CASSIMAFSGPYEQYF. In nucleotides, the CDR3 is TGTGCCAGTAGTATAATGGCATTCTCGGGGCCCTACGAGCAGTACTTC.

V and J are TRBV7-8 and TRBJ1-1; D not resolved. The V gene lost 0 bases and the J gene lost 1 base, with 9 bases spanning the gap. Germline values: CDR1 SGHVS, CDR2 FQNEAQ. The CDR3 runs 15 residues. CDR3 sequence reads: CASSLAKRGNTEAFF. The CDR3 DNA follows: TGTGCCAGCAGCTTAGCGAAACGGGGGAACACTGAAGCTTTCTTT.

The DNA for the CDR3 is TGTGCCAGCAGTTTATACGGAGATACGCAGTATTTT. It translates to CASSLYGDTQYF. The rearrangement links TRBV27 to TRBJ2-3; the D is unclear. Trimming left V 1 base short and J 5 bases short, with 4 bases between. The CDR3 runs 12 residues. Germline CDR1 and CDR2: MNHEY and SMNVEV (reference sequence).

The J gene is TRBJ2-1, the V gene TRBV5-1, with 10 bases matching TRBD2. J was trimmed by 6 bases and V by 2 bases; bases with no gene match: 2. The CDR3 extends over 14 amino acids. In germline, CDR1 is SGHRS, CDR2 YFSETQ. CDR3 nucleotides: TGCGCCAGCAGCTTACTAGCGGGGCCCAATGAGCAGTTCTTC. Encoded protein: CASSLLAGPNEQFF. The entire variable domain, with the rest obtained from reference TRBV5-1 and TRBJ2-1, is as follows: KAGVTQTPRYLIKTRGQQVTLSCSPISGHRSVSWYQQTPGQGLQFLFEYFSETQRNKGNFPGRFSGRQFSNSRSEMNVSTLELGDSALYLCASSLLAGPNEQFFGPGTRLTVL.

This clone was counted between two and nine times. The sample holds other DNA sequences that translate to the same CDR3. The chain has TRBV7-9 and TRBJ2-3, with TRBD2 matching 7 bases. J gave up 0 bases and V 2 bases, and 2 bases lay outside the gene matches. The CDR3 covers 15 residues. The germline V gene encodes CDR1 SEHNR and CDR2 FQNEAQ (reference sequence). In DNA, the CDR3 is TGTGCCAGCAGCTTAAGCGGGATAAGCACAGATACGCAGTATTTT. Amino acid sequence: CASSLSGISTDTQYF.

The chain employs TRBV4-1 and TRBJ2-1; the D is unclear. The CDR3 length is 16 residues. V shed 1 base and J shed 2 bases, with 12 bases lying between them. Germline CDR1 is MGHRA and CDR2 is YSYEKL. CDR3 sequence reads: CASSQVDLVTYNEQFF. The CDR3 DNA is TGCGCCAGCAGCCAAGTAGACCTAGTAACCTACAATGAGCAGTTCTTC.

This chain uses TRBV5-5 with TRBJ2-2; 7 bases match TRBD2. The CDR3 runs 16 residues. Germline V gives CDR1 SGHKS, CDR2 YYEKEE (reference sequence). Trimming at V came to 2 bases and at J to 1 base, leaving 5 bases not matched to a gene. CDR3 nucleotide sequence: TGTGCCAGCAGCTTCGGCGGGAGCGGGAACACCGGGGAGCTGTTTTTT. It specifies CASSFGGSGNTGELFF.

The chain has TRBV7-2 and TRBJ2-3; D is unresolved. Germline V gives CDR1 SGHTA, CDR2 FQGNSA. CDR3 length: 16 residues. V lost 5 bases, J lost 3 bases, and 18 bases lay in between. CDR3 coding DNA: TGTGCCAGCAGCCCAGGCAACCTTATAGGAACAGATACGCAGTATTTT. Translation gives CASSPGNLIGTDTQYF.

The V call is TRBV28, the J call TRBJ2-3, with TRBD2 matching 8 bases. The germline V gene has CDR1 MDHEN and CDR2 SYDVKM. This CDR3 has 14 residues. With 1 base clipped from V and 14 bases from J, the junction kept 11 bases outside the gene matches. In DNA, the CDR3 is TGTGCCAGCAGTTTATCTGAGCTAGCGGGCTTCTGGTATTTT. Amino acid sequence: CASSLSELAGFWYF.

The rearrangement joins TRBV7-9 to TRBJ1-4; 8 nucleotides agree with TRBD1. The CDR3 has 14 amino acids. Germline V gives CDR1 SEHNR, CDR2 FQNEAQ (reference sequence). J was trimmed by 7 bases and V by 4 bases; bases with no gene match: 5. The CDR3 nucleotides are TGTGCCAGCAGCTCCAGGGGGCAAGGTGAAAAACTGTTTTTT. As protein: CASSSRGQGEKLFF.

The chain has TRBV12-5 and TRBJ2-2; 11 bases agree with TRBD1. In germline, CDR1 is LGHNT, CDR2 FRNRAP. The junction had 4 bases not matched to a gene; V was cut back by 5 bases and J by 5 bases. CDR3 length: 15 amino acids. This chain's CDR3 is CASGPGQGATGELFF. CDR3 in DNA: TGTGCTAGTGGTCCCGGACAGGGGGCGACCGGGGAGCTGTTTTTT. Drawing the rest from reference TRBV12-5 and TRBJ2-2, the complete variable domain is DARVTQTPRHKVTEMGQEVTMRCQPILGHNTVFWYRQTMMQGLELLAYFRNRAPLDDSGMPKDRFSAEMPDATLATLKIQPSEPRDSAVYFCASGPGQGATGELFFGEGSRLTVL.

The chain links TRBV11-1 to TRBJ1-1, with unresolved D. Germline V gives CDR1 SGHAT, CDR2 FQDESV (reference sequence). The CDR3 consists of 16 residues. Between the trimmed V and J ends, which lost 7 bases and 0 bases, there was a span of 18 bases. CDR3 in amino acids: CASTSDRAMMNTEAFF. In DNA, the CDR3 is TGTGCCAGCACGTCGGATAGGGCTATGATGAACACTGAAGCTTTCTTT.